This T cell receptor (beta chain) appears in the sequencing data of a study of T cell responses to AZD1222 COVID-19 vaccine. Study-level results: Spike was spanned by vaccine-associated CD4 TCRs, with dominance at 160-218 and 743-854. Baseline serology detected seropositivity in only a handful of AZD1222 recipients. Repertoire sampling occurred only after the peak T cell response. Among the donors, most were white British and more were female, and clonal diversity was possibly underestimated.

The assay was immunoSEQ multiplex PCR, and TCRdb's table has in-frame clones only and misses some. The repertoire holds roughly 120,000 clones, with 86% as singletons. V shed 5 bases and J shed 0 bases, with 17 bases lying between them. Per the germline V gene, CDR1 is SGHTA and CDR2 is FQGNSA. This CDR3 has 18 residues. Regarding this clone: The antigen is undetermined.

The sequence was collected from an adult who received the AZD1222 COVID-19 vaccine. V is TRBV7-2 and J is TRBJ2-6; the D call may be TRBD1 or TRBD2 (7 bases each). The sample consisted of peripheral blood, taken 28 days after the second AZD1222 dose. The chain's CDR3 is CASSQGGAKSSGANVLTF. The DNA for the CDR3 is TGTGCCAGCAGCCAGGGGGGGGCGAAGAGCTCTGGGGCCAACGTCCTGACTTTC.